This is a list of T cell receptor beta chains from one sample in a study of control samples from healthy donors and cancer patients. The data were produced by immunoSEQ multiplex PCR, yet TCRdb's version contains in-frame clones alone and is incomplete. The sample includes 150,000 to 200,000 clones, around nine tenths seen only once; the top ten take approximately 1.4%. The source material was blood. The receptors were sampled from a man aged 25-40 years in good health. Each CDR3 is given with its conserved first and last residue. A D gene is named only where the DNA matches it firmly. Expanded clones are given a class, and other clones once, few, many or no size at all.

clone size	V gene	J gene	D gene	CDR3 protein	CDR3 DNA
-	TRBV5-1	TRBJ2-1	-	CASSLSGNEQFF	TGCGCCAGCAGCTTATCCGGGAATGAGCAGTTCTTC
-	TRBV5-1	TRBJ1-1	-	CASSFVGKYTEAFF	TGCGCCAGCAGCTTTGTAGGGAAATACACTGAAGCTTTCTTT
-	TRBV19	TRBJ2-5	TRBD1	CASSIGGTGGQETQYF	TGTGCCAGTAGTATAGGGGGGACAGGGGGCCAAGAGACCCAGTACTTC
-	TRBV27	TRBJ2-1	-	CASSPTLITGKSSYNEQFF	TGTGCCAGCAGTCCGACCCTCATTACAGGGAAAAGCTCCTACAATGAGCAGTTCTTC
-	TRBV18	TRBJ1-1	TRBD1	CASSDRGDTEAFF	TGTGCCAGCTCCGACAGGGGCGACACTGAAGCTTTCTTT
-	TRBV15	TRBJ2-7	TRBD2	CATSIAETSGDYEQYF	TGTGCCACCAGCATCGCAGAAACTAGCGGGGATTACGAGCAGTACTTC
once	TRBV5-1	TRBJ2-2	-	CASSLAPYNTGELFF	TGCGCCAGCAGCTTGGCCCCCTATAACACCGGGGAGCTGTTTTTT
-	TRBV7-8	TRBJ1-1	TRBD1	CASSDGQGLTEAFF	TGTGCCAGCAGTGATGGACAGGGCCTCACTGAAGCTTTCTTT
-	TRBV27	TRBJ1-1	-	CASSPRAGSTEAFF	TGTGCCAGCAGTCCTCGGGCAGGGAGTACTGAAGCTTTCTTT
-	TRBV5-4	TRBJ2-3	-	CASSLQQTSDTQYF	TGTGCCAGCAGCCTTCAACAGACGTCCGATACGCAGTATTTT
-	TRBV4-2	TRBJ1-1	-	CASSQERGFVSEAFF	TGTGCCAGCAGCCAAGAGAGAGGGTTTGTTTCTGAAGCTTTCTTT
-	TRBV6-2/TRBV6-3	TRBJ1-6	-	CASSWGIHSSYNSPLHF	TGTGCCAGCAGCTGGGGGATCCATAGCTCCTATAATTCACCCCTCCACTTT
-	TRBV7-8	TRBJ1-5	-	CASSLAWDQPQHF	TGTGCCAGCAGCTTAGCCTGGGATCAGCCCCAGCATTTT
-	TRBV30	TRBJ1-3	TRBD1	CAWSGDRGFLRNTIYF	TGTGCCTGGAGTGGGGACAGGGGTTTCTTAAGAAACACCATATATTTT
-	TRBV29-1	TRBJ2-1	TRBD2	CSGNGLAGDHEQFF	TGCAGCGGGAATGGACTAGCGGGAGACCATGAGCAGTTCTTC
-	TRBV3-1/TRBV3-2	TRBJ2-5	-	CASSQLVPTQYF	TGTGCCAGCAGCCAATTAGTCCCAACCCAGTACTTC
-	TRBV27	TRBJ2-7	-	CASSLYVSYEQYF	TGTGCCAGCAGTTTATATGTCTCCTACGAGCAGTACTTC
-	TRBV7-3	TRBJ2-5	-	CASSQTPGGQETQYF	TGTGCCAGCAGCCAAACCCCCGGGGGCCAAGAGACCCAGTACTTC
-	TRBV4-1	TRBJ2-2	-	CASSRFTGSVGHRGAVF	TGCGCCAGCAGCCGTTTCACAGGGAGTGTTGGTCACCGGGGAGCTGTTTTT
once	TRBV4-1	TRBJ2-3	-	CASSPVHTGTDTQYF	TGCGCCAGCAGCCCGGTCCACACGGGCACAGATACGCAGTATTTT
-	TRBV18	TRBJ1-4	-	CASSPRNRDLFF	TGTGCCAGCTCACCACGAAACAGGGATTTGTTTTTT
once	TRBV6-5	TRBJ1-2	TRBD1	CASTPTGSSYGYTF	TGTGCCAGCACCCCGACAGGGAGTAGCTATGGCTACACCTTC
-	TRBV19	TRBJ1-1	-	CASSIGGQNTEAFF	TGTGCCAGTAGTATAGGCGGACAGAACACTGAAGCTTTCTTT
-	TRBV27	TRBJ1-1	TRBD1	CASSPLGQGSTEAFF	TGTGCCAGCAGCCCCTTGGGACAGGGAAGCACTGAAGCTTTCTTT
-	TRBV30	TRBJ1-3	TRBD1	CAWGNRGGNTIYF	TGTGCCTGGGGGAACAGGGGTGGAAACACCATATATTTT
-	TRBV5-1	TRBJ1-6	-	CASSLLDNNSPLHF	TGCGCCAGCAGCTTGCTGGACAATAATTCACCCCTCCACTTT
-	TRBV6-2/TRBV6-3	TRBJ1-1	TRBD1	CASSDQTTGWSEAFF	TGTGCCAGCAGTGACCAAACGACAGGGTGGAGTGAAGCTTTCTTT
-	TRBV24-1	TRBJ2-3	-	CATSDPRGGDTQYF	TGTGCCACCAGTGATCCACGTGGAGGAGATACGCAGTATTTT
once	TRBV5-1	TRBJ1-1	-	CASSTDGLEAFF	TGCGCCAGCAGCACGGACGGGCTGGAGGCTTTCTTT
-	TRBV12-1	TRBJ2-7	-	CVSSWGGRKTRVYEQYF	TGTGTCAGCAGTTGGGGGGGGCGGAAGACTAGGGTCTACGAGCAGTACTTC
-	TRBV9	TRBJ1-1	-	CASSITVNTEAFF	TGTGCCAGCAGCATCACCGTGAACACTGAAGCTTTCTTT
-	TRBV14	TRBJ2-7	-	CASSQDRGTWKQYF	TGTGCCAGCAGCCAAGATCGAGGGACATGGAAGCAGTACTTC
-	TRBV10-3	TRBJ2-5	-	CAITSGPGLETQYF	TGTGCCATCACCAGTGGTCCGGGGTTAGAGACCCAGTACTTC
once	TRBV10-3	TRBJ2-1	TRBD2	CAISEGLAGGPGNEQFF	TGTGCCATCAGTGAGGGGCTAGCGGGAGGGCCTGGCAATGAGCAGTTCTTC
-	TRBV30	TRBJ1-1	TRBD1	CAWSEGAVATEAFF	TGTGCCTGGAGTGAGGGGGCCGTCGCGACTGAAGCTTTCTTT
-	TRBV11-2	TRBJ2-5	TRBD2	CASSLPSVAGGPIQETQYF	TGTGCCAGCAGCTTACCGTCGGTAGCGGGGGGGCCCATTCAAGAGACCCAGTACTTC
-	TRBV5-1	TRBJ2-7	-	CASSPALGGPNYEQYF	TGCGCCAGCAGCCCGGCGCTCGGGGGCCCAAACTACGAGCAGTACTTC
-	TRBV2	TRBJ1-5	-	CASSVGRSNQPQHF	TGTGCCAGCAGTGTAGGACGAAGCAATCAGCCCCAGCATTTT
-	TRBV27	TRBJ1-2	-	CASSTGPGVYGYTF	TGTGCCAGCAGCACCGGGCCGGGGGTTTATGGCTACACCTTC